These 16 T cell receptor beta chains were sequenced from one sample in a study of blood T cell repertoires in COVID-19. Profiling relied on immunoSEQ multiplex PCR, and the TCRdb table lists in-frame clones only, not all of them. The sample lists approximately 220,000 clones, approximately 87% seen once, with roughly 2.2% in the top ten. The sequencing sample was made of peripheral blood. These receptor sequences come from a woman aged 45-59 years with acute or convalescent COVID-19.

The genes are TRBV2 and TRBJ2-5; TRBD2 matches at 12 bases. The germline V gene has CDR1 SNHLY and CDR2 FYNNEI. The CDR3 is 15 amino acids. The V and J ends lost 8 bases and 4 bases, in that order; junction bases with no gene match: 8. Here the CDR3 DNA reads TGTGCCAGCTGCTTGCTAGCGGGGGGGGGAGAGACCCAGTACTTC. Protein: CASCLLAGGGETQYF.

Turning to this clone: Other DNA sequences in this sample translate to the same CDR3. The DNA for the CDR3 is TGTGCCAGCAGCTCACAGGGGGACACTGAAGCTTTCTTT. It is translated as CASSSQGDTEAFF. J is TRBJ1-1 and V is TRBV7-2; 8 positions agree with TRBD1. The junction had 1 base not matched to a gene; V was cut back by 4 bases and J by 3 bases. The V gene's germline CDR1 is SGHTA and CDR2 FQGNSA. This CDR3 contains 13 residues.

This chain joins TRBV10-2 and TRBJ1-6, with D possibly TRBD1 on 6 matching bases. V was shortened by 6 bases and J by 8 bases, with 14 bases between the two germline ends. Per the germline V gene, CDR1 is WSHSY and CDR2 is SAAADI. The CDR3 runs to 14 residues. For the CDR3, the DNA is TGCGCCAGCAGCGCCGCTGAGGGGGATTCACCCCTCCACTTT. It codes for CASSAAEGDSPLHF.

This chain connects TRBV15 to TRBJ2-1, with 9 bases aligning to TRBD1. Per the germline V gene, CDR1 is LNHNV and CDR2 is YYDKDF (reference sequence). CDR3 length equals 16 residues. V shed 1 base, J shed 7 bases, and the junction held 8 bases outside the gene matches. The CDR3 spells CATSRGGQGRENEQFF. Written as DNA, the CDR3 is TGTGCCACCAGCAGAGGCGGACAGGGGAGGGAAAATGAGCAGTTCTTC. The variable domain in full, completed from reference TRBV15 and TRBJ2-1, reads DAMVIQNPRYQVTQFGKPVTLSCSQTLNHNVMYWYQQKSSQAPKLLFHYYDKDFNNEADTPDNFQSRRPNTSFCFLDIRSPGLGDTAMYLCATSRGGQGRENEQFFGPGTRLTVL.

This clone was seen just once. The genes are TRBV5-1 and TRBJ1-4, with TRBD1 matching over 9 bases. The CDR3 has 15 amino acids. CDR1 SGHRS and CDR2 YFSETQ come from the germline V gene. Trimming cost V 0 bases and J 5 bases; bases outside gene matches: 2. The CDR3 region has the DNA TGCGCCAGCAGCTTGGGACAGGGGGAGAATGAAAAACTGTTTTTT. It codes for CASSLGQGENEKLFF.

The CDR3 DNA sequence: TGTGCCAGCAAAGGGAGCCCTTCAGGCCACTTT. Amino acids: CASKGSPSGHF. The chain employs TRBV6-5 and TRBJ1-6, with unresolved D. The ends were cut back, 7 bases at V and 18 bases at J, with 16 bases in the middle. The germline CDR1 and CDR2 sequences are MNHEY and SVGAGI. This CDR3 is 11 amino acids long.

This chain links TRBV3-1 (or the pseudogene TRBV3-2) with TRBJ2-4, with D unresolved. Germline CDR1 and CDR2: LGHDT and YNNKEL (reference sequence). V was cut by 1 base and J by 1 base, with 8 bases left in between. The CDR3 runs 15 residues. CDR3 bases: TGTGCCAGCAGCCAAGGGAGTTTGGCCAAAAACATTCAGTACTTC. It encodes CASSQGSLAKNIQYF.

The CDR3 spells CASSRLAGEVGELFF. CDR3 bases: TGTGCCAGCAGTAGACTAGCGGGAGAGGTCGGGGAGCTGTTTTTT. This sequence joins TRBV6-5 and TRBJ2-2; 12 bases agree with TRBD2. CDR3 size: 15 residues. The germline V gene has CDR1 MNHEY and CDR2 SVGAGI. Germline trimming cut 5 bases from V and 7 bases from J; bases unmatched to any gene: 5.

The chain employs TRBV9 and TRBJ1-2; the D is unclear. This CDR3 is 14 amino acids long. Germline V lookup: CDR1 SGDLS, CDR2 YYNGEE. V shed 0 bases and J shed 7 bases, with 13 bases lying between them. The CDR3 here is CASSVATVGFGYTF. The DNA for the CDR3 is TGTGCCAGCAGCGTAGCTACAGTAGGCTTTGGCTACACCTTC.

This chain uses TRBV27 with TRBJ2-7; 7 positions agree with TRBD2. The V gene end was trimmed by 6 bases and the J gene end by 2 bases; junction bases not matched to a gene: 13. Germline V lookup: CDR1 MNHEY, CDR2 SMNVEV (reference sequence). The CDR3 loop spans 16 amino acids. CDR3 protein: CASSLAGTMLAYEQYF. DNA of the CDR3: TGTGCCAGCAGCTTAGCAGGGACTATGCTCGCCTACGAGCAGTACTTC.

The CDR3 loop reads CASSLGASAFF. As DNA, the CDR3 is TGTGCCAGCAGCTTAGGCGCGTCGGCTTTCTTT. The gene calls are TRBV11-3 and TRBJ1-1; D uncertain. The germline gives CDR1 SGHNT, CDR2 YENEEA. This CDR3 region has 11 residues. Trimming removed 1 base at V and 11 bases at J, with 8 bases between.

This rearrangement joins TRBV6-5 to TRBJ2-3; 8 nucleotides line up with TRBD2. CDR1 is MNHEY and CDR2 is SVGAGI in the germline V gene. CDR3 length: 13 amino acids. The ends lost 8 bases at V and 6 bases at J; junction bases unmatched: 7. The CDR3 DNA follows: TGTGCCAGCGGGCGGGGGGCCGGGGATACGCAGTATTTT. Translation: CASGRGAGDTQYF.

The rearrangement uses TRBV7-8 and TRBJ1-3; the D is unclear. The germline gives CDR1 SGHVS, CDR2 FQNEAQ. V lost 5 bases to trimming and J lost 4 bases, with 12 bases between them. The CDR3 is made up of 14 amino acids. CDR3 coding DNA: TGTGCCAGCAGCCCCCGGGGTAGCGGAAACACCATATATTTT. It specifies CASSPRGSGNTIYF.

The V gene is TRBV18, the J gene TRBJ2-1, with D maybe TRBD1 (7 bases). From germline, CDR1 is KGHSH and CDR2 LQKENI. Trimming left V 6 bases short and J 7 bases short, with 22 bases between. The CDR3 sequence is 16 residues long. The CDR3 loop is CASSAGGTNVNNEQFF. In DNA, the CDR3 is TGTGCCAGCTCGGCAGGGGGGACCAACGTGAATAATGAGCAGTTCTTC.

The rearrangement links TRBV6-2 or TRBV6-3 to TRBJ2-7; 15 bases line up with TRBD2. Germline CDR1 MNHEY, CDR2 SVGEGT. The CDR3 contains 15 residues. Germline trimming cut 5 bases from V and 6 bases from J; bases unmatched to any gene: 5. The CDR3 reads CASSGTSGRSREQYF. The CDR3 region has the DNA TGTGCCAGCAGTGGGACTAGCGGGAGGTCTCGCGAGCAGTACTTC.

About this clone: One end of the junction is discordant with germline, which a read error may explain. In nucleotides, the CDR3 is TGTGCCAGCAGTCCGAGGACAGGGACCTTC. This encodes CASSPRTGTF. The chain employs TRBV6-5 and TRBJ2-7, with 8 bases that match TRBD1. The CDR3 runs 10 residues. Germline V gene sequence: CDR1 MNHEY, CDR2 SVGAGI.